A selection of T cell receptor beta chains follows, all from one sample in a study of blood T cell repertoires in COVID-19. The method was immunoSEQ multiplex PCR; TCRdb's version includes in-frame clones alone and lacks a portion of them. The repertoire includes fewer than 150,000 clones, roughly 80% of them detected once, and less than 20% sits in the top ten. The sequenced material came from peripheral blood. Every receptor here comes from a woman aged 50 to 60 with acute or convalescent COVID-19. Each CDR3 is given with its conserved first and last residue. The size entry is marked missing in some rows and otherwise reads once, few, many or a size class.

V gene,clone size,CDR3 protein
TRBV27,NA,CASSSPASGGTEQFF
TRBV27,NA,CASSLSNTINEQFF
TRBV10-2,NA,CASSEQGNNSPLHF
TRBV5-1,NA,CASSPGTTAEQFF
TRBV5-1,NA,CASSLADPGQANYGYTF
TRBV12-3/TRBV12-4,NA,CASSEQGLGGYTF
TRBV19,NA,CASTPGRGNEAFF
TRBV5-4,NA,CASSSRLAGGTGEQFF
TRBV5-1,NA,CASSISENTEAFF
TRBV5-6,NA,CASSFRQGVRSNQPQHF
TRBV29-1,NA,CSVGQARVQETQYF
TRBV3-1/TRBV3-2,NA,CASSQSGQTNQPQHF
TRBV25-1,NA,CASGGSSYNSPLHF
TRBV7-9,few,CASSSDRTPGLGTGELFF
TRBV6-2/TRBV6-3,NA,CASSYNRGSTGYTF
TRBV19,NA,CASSPRTGWRYGYTF
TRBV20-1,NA,CSASSGEGISYEQYF
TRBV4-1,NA,CASSPYLTGALSGYTF
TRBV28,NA,CAIARSNRDSYEQYF
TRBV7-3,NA,CASSPTSGGATDTQYF
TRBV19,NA,CASSLRDSHLGYTF
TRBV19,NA,CASSGLGAQYF
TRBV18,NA,CASSLIRDQPQHF
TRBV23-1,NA,CASQTGTGLHGYTF
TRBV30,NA,CAWTRGGQETQYF
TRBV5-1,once,CASSLTGVLWEQYF
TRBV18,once,CASSPETGMDQPQHF
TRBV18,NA,CASSPSGFPSQPQHF
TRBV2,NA,CASSETRGQGYAGELFF
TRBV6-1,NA,CASSEKGLDTEAFF
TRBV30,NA,CAWSPLTGFNEQFF
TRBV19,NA,CASSAGQFNQPQHF
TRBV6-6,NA,CASLDPVRELFF
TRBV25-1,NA,CASSEGAGDSPLHF
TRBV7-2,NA,CASSLLPGQPNEKLFF
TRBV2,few,CASMGGANEKLFF
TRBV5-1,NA,CASSLEGRVESPLHF
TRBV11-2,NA,CASSFSSGTGRYTF
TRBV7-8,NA,CASSLLSGGALNEQFF
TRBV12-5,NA,CASATRGDATNEKLFF
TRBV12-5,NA,CASGLVRTWSLDEKLFF
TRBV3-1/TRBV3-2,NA,CASSQAGGNYGYTF
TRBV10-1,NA,CASSESIQGRGYTF
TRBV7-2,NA,CASSGGGVSTDTQYF
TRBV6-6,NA,CASTNGQGSSNQPQHF
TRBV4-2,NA,CASSPGGGPTGELFF
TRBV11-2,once,CASSLAHRPYEQYF
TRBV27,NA,CASSLGGQGANEQYF
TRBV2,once,CASSKQGGGSTEAFF
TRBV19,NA,CASSIARGSADTQYF
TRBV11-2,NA,CASSLGDRDNEKLFF
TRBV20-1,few,CSASRTSGEEQYF
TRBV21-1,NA,CASSHDRLTYEQYF
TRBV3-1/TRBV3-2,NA,CASSQEGFMDSPLHF
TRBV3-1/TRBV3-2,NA,CASSQKGGYEQYF